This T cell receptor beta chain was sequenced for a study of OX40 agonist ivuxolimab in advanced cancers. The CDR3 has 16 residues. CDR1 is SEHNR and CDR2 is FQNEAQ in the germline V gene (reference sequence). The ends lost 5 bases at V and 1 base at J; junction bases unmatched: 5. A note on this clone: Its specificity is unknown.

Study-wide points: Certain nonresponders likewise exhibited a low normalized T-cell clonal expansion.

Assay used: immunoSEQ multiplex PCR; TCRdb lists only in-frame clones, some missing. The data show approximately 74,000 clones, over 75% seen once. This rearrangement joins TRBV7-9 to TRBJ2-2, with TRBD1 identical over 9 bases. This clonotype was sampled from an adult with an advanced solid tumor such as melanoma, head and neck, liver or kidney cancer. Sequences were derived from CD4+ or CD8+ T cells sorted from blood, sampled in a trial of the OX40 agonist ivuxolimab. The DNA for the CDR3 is TGTGCCAGCAGCCGTGGGGGACAGGGGAACACCGGGGAGCTGTTTTTT. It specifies CASSRGGQGNTGELFF.